These 10 T cell receptor beta chains were sequenced from one sample in a study of OX40 agonist ivuxolimab in advanced cancers. Some clones are missing from TCRdb's copy, which holds only in-frame ones; the method was immunoSEQ multiplex PCR. The sample records 150,000 to 170,000 clones, 85% to 95% being singletons. The material was CD4+ or CD8+ T cells sorted from blood, obtained in a trial of the OX40 agonist ivuxolimab. These receptors were obtained from an adult with an advanced solid tumor such as melanoma, head and neck, liver or kidney cancer.

The CDR3 DNA reads as TGTGCCAGCAGTGAGCATCTGAACACTGAAGCTTTCTTT. This gives the protein CASSEHLNTEAFF. V gene TRBV6-1 combines with J gene TRBJ1-1; D is uncertain. The germline V gene encodes CDR1 MNHNS and CDR2 SASEGT. Trimming cost V 3 bases and J 0 bases, with 5 bases left between them. This CDR3 has 13 amino acids.

The V gene is TRBV9, the J gene TRBJ2-5; D remains ambiguous. CDR3 length: 12 amino acids. Germline loops: CDR1 SGDLS, CDR2 YYNGEE. Trimming stripped 2 bases from V and 5 bases from J, with 7 bases between. CDR3 DNA: TGTGCCAGCAGCGTCCCCGGGGAGACCCAGTACTTC. Protein sequence: CASSVPGETQYF.

V and J are TRBV6-5 and TRBJ2-3; 10 nucleotides match TRBD1. Germline V gene lookup returns CDR1 MNHEY and CDR2 SVGAGI. The CDR3 is 16 amino acids. V lost 0 bases to trimming and J lost 5 bases; unmatched junction nucleotides: 5. The CDR3 loop is CASSYSGTGVRDTQYF. CDR3 sequence (DNA): TGTGCCAGCAGTTACTCCGGGACAGGGGTTAGAGATACGCAGTATTTT.

The CDR3 sequence: CASSFSGVSYGYTF. The CDR3, as DNA: TGTGCCAGCAGCTTTAGCGGAGTGAGCTATGGCTACACCTTC. The rearrangement uses TRBV5-8 and TRBJ1-2; the D is unclear. CDR1 SGHTS and CDR2 YDEGEE come from the germline V gene. V was trimmed by 2 bases and J by 4 bases, leaving 12 bases between them. The CDR3 has 14 residues.

This chain connects TRBV5-6 to TRBJ1-1, with D uncertain. The CDR3 spans 15 residues. V lost 0 bases, J lost 0 bases, and 9 bases lay in between. Germline assignment: CDR1 SGHDT and CDR2 YYEEEE. This chain's CDR3 is CASSLVDRLNTEAFF. DNA for the CDR3: TGTGCCAGCAGCTTGGTTGACCGGTTGAACACTGAAGCTTTCTTT.

This clone has a handful of counts. The J gene is TRBJ2-7, the V gene TRBV7-9; D unresolved. Germline V gene data show CDR1 as SEHNR and CDR2 as FQNEAQ (reference sequence). Trimming took off 2 bases at V and 5 bases at J, with 7 bases between the two ends. This CDR3 is 12 amino acids long. The CDR3 DNA follows: TGTGCCAGCAGCTTAATATTAGACGAGCAGTACTTC. Residues: CASSLILDEQYF.

The V call is TRBV29-1, the J call TRBJ1-1; D perhaps matches TRBD1 (6 bases). The CDR3 sequence is 13 residues long. V lost 7 bases, J lost 1 base, and 13 bases lay in between. CDR1 SQVTM and CDR2 ANQGSEA come from the germline V gene. The CDR3 is CSGRTASNTEAFF. The CDR3 coding sequence is TGCAGCGGGAGGACAGCTTCGAACACTGAAGCTTTCTTT.

The chain has TRBV7-2 and TRBJ1-1, with 9 bases matching TRBD1. The CDR3 is 13 amino acids. CDR1 is SGHTA and CDR2 is FQGNSA in the germline V gene. V shed 5 bases and J 4 bases; nucleotides not matched to a gene: 2. For the CDR3, the DNA is TGTGCCAGCAGCACGGGACAGGGCACTGAAGCTTTCTTT. It yields the protein CASSTGQGTEAFF.

This clone was seen just once. The CDR3 reads CASELGQGGLGSNQPQHF. Written as DNA, the CDR3 is TGTGCCAGTGAATTGGGACAGGGGGGCCTAGGTAGCAATCAGCCCCAGCATTTT. V gene TRBV21-1 combines with J gene TRBJ1-5; the table's TRBD1 call for D was not verified on the DNA. TRBV21-1 is flagged as a pseudogene. The CDR3 has 18 residues.

This clone was recorded only once. The rearrangement joins TRBV11-2 to TRBJ1-3; D ambiguous. The V and J ends lost 1 base and 2 bases respectively, with 18 bases between them. The germline V gene encodes CDR1 SGHAT and CDR2 FQNNGV. This CDR3 region has 18 residues. CDR3 nucleotides: TGTGCCAGCAGCTTAGTCAGAGGAGGGAAGGAGCCTGGAAACACCATATATTTT. Protein sequence: CASSLVRGGKEPGNTIYF. The variable domain in full, with the rest retrieved from reference TRBV11-2 and TRBJ1-3, is EAGVAQSPRYKIIEKRQSVAFWCNPISGHATLYWYQQILGQGPKLLIQFQNNGVVDDSQLPKDRFSAERLKGVDSTLKIQPAKLEDSAVYLCASSLVRGGKEPGNTIYFGEGSWLTVV.